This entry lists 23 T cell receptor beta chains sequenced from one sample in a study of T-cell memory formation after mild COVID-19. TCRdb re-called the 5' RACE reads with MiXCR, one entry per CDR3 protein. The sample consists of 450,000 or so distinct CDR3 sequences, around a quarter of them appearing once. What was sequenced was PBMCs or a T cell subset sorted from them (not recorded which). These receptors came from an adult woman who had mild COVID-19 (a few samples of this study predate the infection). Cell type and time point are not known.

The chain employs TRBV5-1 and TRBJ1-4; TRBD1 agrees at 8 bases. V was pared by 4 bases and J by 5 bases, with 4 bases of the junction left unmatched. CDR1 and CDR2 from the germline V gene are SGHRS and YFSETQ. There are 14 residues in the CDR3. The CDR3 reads CASSTGQGNEKLFF. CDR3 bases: TGCGCCAGCAGCACCGGACAGGGAAATGAAAAACTGTTTTTT.

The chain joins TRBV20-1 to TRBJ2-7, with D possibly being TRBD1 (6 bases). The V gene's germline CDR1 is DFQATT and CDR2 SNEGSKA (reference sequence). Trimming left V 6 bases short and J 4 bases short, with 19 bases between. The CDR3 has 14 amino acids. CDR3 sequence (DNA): TGCAGTGCCCTCTCTGGGGGCGAGTCGTACGAGCAGTACTTC. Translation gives CSALSGGESYEQYF.

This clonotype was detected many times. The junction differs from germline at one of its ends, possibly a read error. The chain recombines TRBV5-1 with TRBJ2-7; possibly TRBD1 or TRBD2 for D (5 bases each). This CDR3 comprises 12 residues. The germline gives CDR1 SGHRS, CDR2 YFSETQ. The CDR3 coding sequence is TGTGCCAGCAGCTCGGGGCTCTACGAGCAGTACTTC. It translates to CASSSGLYEQYF.

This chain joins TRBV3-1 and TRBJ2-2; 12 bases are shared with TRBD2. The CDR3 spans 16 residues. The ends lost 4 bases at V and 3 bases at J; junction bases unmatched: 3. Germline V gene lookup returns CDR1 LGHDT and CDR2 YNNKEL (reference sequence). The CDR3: CASSRLAGDDTGELFF. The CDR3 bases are TGTGCCAGCAGCCGACTAGCGGGGGATGACACCGGGGAGCTGTTTTTT.

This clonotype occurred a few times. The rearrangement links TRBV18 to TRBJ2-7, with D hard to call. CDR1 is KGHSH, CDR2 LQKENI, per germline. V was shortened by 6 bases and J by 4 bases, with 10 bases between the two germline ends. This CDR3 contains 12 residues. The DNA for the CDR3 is TGTGCCAGCTCCCCCAATAAATACGAGCAGTACTTC. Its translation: CASSPNKYEQYF.

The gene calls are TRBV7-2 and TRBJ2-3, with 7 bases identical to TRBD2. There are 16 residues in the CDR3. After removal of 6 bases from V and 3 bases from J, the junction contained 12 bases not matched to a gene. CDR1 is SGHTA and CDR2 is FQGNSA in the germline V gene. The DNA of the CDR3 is TGTGCCAGCAGGCTAACTAGCGCGAGGTGGACAGATACGCAGTATTTT. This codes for CASRLTSARWTDTQYF.

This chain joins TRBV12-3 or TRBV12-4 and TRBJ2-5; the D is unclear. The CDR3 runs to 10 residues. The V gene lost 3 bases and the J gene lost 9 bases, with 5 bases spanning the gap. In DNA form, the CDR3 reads TGTGCCAGCAGTTTGGGGTCCCAGTACTTC. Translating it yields CASSLGSQYF.

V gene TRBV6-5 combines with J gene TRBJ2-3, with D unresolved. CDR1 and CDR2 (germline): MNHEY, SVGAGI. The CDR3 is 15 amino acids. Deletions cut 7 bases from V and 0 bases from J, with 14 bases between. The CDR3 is CASMVFPGSTDTQYF. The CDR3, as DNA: TGTGCCAGCATGGTGTTCCCCGGGAGCACAGATACGCAGTATTTT.

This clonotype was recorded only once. The CDR3 reads CASSYSPAGVRNNEQFF. The CDR3 DNA follows: TGTGCCAGCAGTTACTCCCCCGCGGGAGTGAGAAACAATGAGCAGTTCTTC. This chain links TRBV6-5 with TRBJ2-1, with 7 bases fitting TRBD2. Germline CDR1 reads MNHEY; CDR2 reads SVGAGI. The CDR3 is made up of 17 amino acids. V was clipped by 0 bases and J by 5 bases; unmatched bases: 10.

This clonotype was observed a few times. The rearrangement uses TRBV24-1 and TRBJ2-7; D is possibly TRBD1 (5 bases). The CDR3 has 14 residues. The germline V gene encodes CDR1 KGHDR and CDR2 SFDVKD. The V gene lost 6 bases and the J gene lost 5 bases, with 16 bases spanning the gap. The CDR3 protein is CATSPSSGSNEQYF. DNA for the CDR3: TGTGCCACCAGTCCTTCTTCAGGGTCCAACGAGCAGTACTTC.

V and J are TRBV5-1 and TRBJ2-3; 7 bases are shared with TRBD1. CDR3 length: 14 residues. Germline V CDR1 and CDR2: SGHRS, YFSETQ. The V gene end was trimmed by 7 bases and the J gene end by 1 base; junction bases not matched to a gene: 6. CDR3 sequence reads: CASGRQGGTDTQYF. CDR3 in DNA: TGCGCCAGCGGCCGACAGGGAGGCACAGATACGCAGTATTTT.

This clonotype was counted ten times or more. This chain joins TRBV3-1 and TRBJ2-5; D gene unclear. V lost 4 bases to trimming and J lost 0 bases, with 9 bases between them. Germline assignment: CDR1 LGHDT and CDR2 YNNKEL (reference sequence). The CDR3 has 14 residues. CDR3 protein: CASSPPMNQETQYF. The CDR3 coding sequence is TGTGCCAGCAGCCCCCCTATGAACCAAGAGACCCAGTACTTC.

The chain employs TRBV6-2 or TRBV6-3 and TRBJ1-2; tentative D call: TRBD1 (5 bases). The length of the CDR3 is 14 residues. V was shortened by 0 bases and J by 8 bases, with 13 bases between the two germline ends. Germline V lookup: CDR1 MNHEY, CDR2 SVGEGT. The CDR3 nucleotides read TGTGCCAGCAGTTACTCGGCGGGGGGATCAGGCTACACCTTC. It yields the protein CASSYSAGGSGYTF.

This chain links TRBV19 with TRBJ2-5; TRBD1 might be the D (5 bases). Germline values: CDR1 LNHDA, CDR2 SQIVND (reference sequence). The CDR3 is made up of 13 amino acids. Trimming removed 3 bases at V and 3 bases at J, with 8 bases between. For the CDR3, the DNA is TGTGCCAGTAGTATCGACAGCGAAGAGACCCAGTACTTC. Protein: CASSIDSEETQYF.

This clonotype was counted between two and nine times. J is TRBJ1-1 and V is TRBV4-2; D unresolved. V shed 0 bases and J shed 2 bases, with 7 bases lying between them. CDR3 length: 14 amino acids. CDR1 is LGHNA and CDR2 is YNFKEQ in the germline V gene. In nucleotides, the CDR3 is TGTGCCAGCAGCCAAGAGGCGACTAACACTGAAGCTTTCTTT. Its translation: CASSQEATNTEAFF.

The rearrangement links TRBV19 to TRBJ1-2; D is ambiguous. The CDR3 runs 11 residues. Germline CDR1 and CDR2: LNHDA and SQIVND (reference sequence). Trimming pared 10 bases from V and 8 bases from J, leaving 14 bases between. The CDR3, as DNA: TGTGCCACCACCCTCGACGGGGGCTACACCTTC. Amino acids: CATTLDGGYTF.

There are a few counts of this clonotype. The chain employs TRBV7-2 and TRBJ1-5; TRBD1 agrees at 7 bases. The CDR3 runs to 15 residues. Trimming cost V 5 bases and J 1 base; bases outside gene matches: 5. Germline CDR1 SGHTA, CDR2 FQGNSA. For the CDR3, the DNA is TGTGCCAGCAGCCCACGGGACAGCAGCAATCAGCCCCAGCATTTT. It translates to CASSPRDSSNQPQHF. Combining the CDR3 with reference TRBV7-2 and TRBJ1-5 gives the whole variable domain GAGVSQSPSNKVTEKGKDVELRCDPISGHTALYWYRQSLGQGLEFLIYFQGNSAPDKSGLPSDRFSAERTGGSVSTLTIQRTQQEDSAVYLCASSPRDSSNQPQHFGDGTRLSIL.

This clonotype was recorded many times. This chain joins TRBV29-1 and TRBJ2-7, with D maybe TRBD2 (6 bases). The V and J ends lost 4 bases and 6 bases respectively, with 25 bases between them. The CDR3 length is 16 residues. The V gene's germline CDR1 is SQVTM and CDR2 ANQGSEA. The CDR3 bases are TGCAGCGTTGCGGACTCTCGGGGAGGTGGGTCTCTCGAGCAGTACTTC. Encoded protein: CSVADSRGGGSLEQYF.

CDR3: CSAADWDLNYEQYF. The CDR3 DNA reads as TGCAGTGCCGCAGATTGGGACTTAAACTACGAGCAGTACTTC. The chain couples TRBV20-1 to TRBJ2-7, with a weak D call TRBD2 (6 bases). The germline gives CDR1 DFQATT, CDR2 SNEGSKA (reference sequence). V lost 6 bases and J 3 bases, leaving 18 bases between the germline ends. The CDR3 has 14 residues.

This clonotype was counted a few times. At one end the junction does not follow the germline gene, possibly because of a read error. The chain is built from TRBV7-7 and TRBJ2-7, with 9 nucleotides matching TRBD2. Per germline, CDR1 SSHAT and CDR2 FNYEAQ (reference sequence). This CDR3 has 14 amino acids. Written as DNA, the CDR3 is TGTGCTAGCAGCCCGTTGCGGGAGGGCTACGAGCAGTACTTC. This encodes CASSPLREGYEQYF.

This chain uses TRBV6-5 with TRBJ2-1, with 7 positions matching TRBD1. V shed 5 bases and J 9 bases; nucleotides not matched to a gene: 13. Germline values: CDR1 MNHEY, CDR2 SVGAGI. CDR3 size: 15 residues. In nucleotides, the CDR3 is TGTGCCAGCAGTAAGACAGGGTTAAGTGAGATTGAGCAGTTCTTC. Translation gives CASSKTGLSEIEQFF.

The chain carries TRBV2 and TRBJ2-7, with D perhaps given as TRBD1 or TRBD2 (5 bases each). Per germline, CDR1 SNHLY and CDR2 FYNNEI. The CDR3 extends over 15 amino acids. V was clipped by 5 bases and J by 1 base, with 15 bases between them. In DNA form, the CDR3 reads TGTGCCAGCAGTTACTTTGGGGGAAAATCCTACGAGCAGTACTTC. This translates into CASSYFGGKSYEQYF. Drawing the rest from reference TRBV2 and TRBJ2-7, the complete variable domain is EPEVTQTPSHQVTQMGQEVILRCVPISNHLYFYWYRQILGQKVEFLVSFYNNEISEKSEIFDDQFSVERPDGSNFTLKIRSTKLEDSAMYFCASSYFGGKSYEQYFGPGTRLTVT.

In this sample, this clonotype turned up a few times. For the CDR3, the DNA is TGTGCCAGCAGCCACACGAGTGGGGCCAACGTCCTGACTTTC. Protein product: CASSHTSGANVLTF. The J gene is TRBJ2-6, the V gene TRBV7-6; D unclear. Germline CDR1 and CDR2: SGHVS and FNYEAQ. V was shortened by 5 bases and J by 3 bases, with 8 bases between the two germline ends. The CDR3 covers 14 residues.